The rows below give T cell receptor beta chains drawn from one sample of a study of blood T cell repertoires in COVID-19. Clones were read by immunoSEQ multiplex PCR, and TCRdb kept only the in-frame ones, dropping some. Here the sample spans around 260,000 clones, 75% to 95% being singletons. Sequences were obtained from peripheral blood. The source of these receptors is a person aged 18 to 35 with COVID-19, enrolled during active disease. The CDR3 runs from the conserved cysteine through the conserved F or W. A D gene is named only where the DNA matches it firmly. A row's size may be missing; if present it is once, few, many or a size class.

cdr3_aa,cdr3_nt,v_call,clone_size,d_call,j_call
CASSLGRGTGNTEAFF,TGCGCCAGCAGCTTGGGGAGAGGGACAGGGAACACTGAAGCTTTCTTT,TRBV5-1,once,TRBD1,TRBJ1-1
CASSLHPTQDGYEQYF,TGTGCCAGCAGCCTCCACCCCACACAGGACGGCTACGAGCAGTACTTC,TRBV9,many,.,TRBJ2-7
CASSPVRDWQYF,TGTGCCAGCAGCCCCGTTAGGGACTGGCAGTACTTC,TRBV2,.,.,TRBJ2-5
CSVEYGQMNTEAFF,TGCAGCGTTGAATACGGACAGATGAACACTGAAGCTTTCTTT,TRBV29-1,.,.,TRBJ1-1
CASRQGLGTGELFF,TGTGCCAGTAGGCAGGGCTTAGGCACCGGGGAGCTGTTTTTT,TRBV19,.,.,TRBJ2-2
CASSEFRDRRPEAFF,TGTGCCAGTAGTGAATTCCGGGACAGAAGGCCCGAAGCTTTCTTT,TRBV19,.,TRBD1,TRBJ1-1
CASSLGGHVNSPLHF,TGCGCCAGCAGCTTGGGGGGGCATGTGAATTCACCCCTCCACTTT,TRBV5-1,.,.,TRBJ1-6
CASSLWQGSNQPQHF,TGTGCCAGCAGTTTATGGCAGGGGAGCAATCAGCCCCAGCATTTT,TRBV28,once,.,TRBJ1-5
CASSQVVAVNTEAFF,TGCGCCAGCAGCCAAGTGGTCGCGGTGAACACTGAAGCTTTCTTT,TRBV4-1,.,.,TRBJ1-1
CASCAGAHSNQPQHF,TGTGCCAGCTGCGCGGGGGCGCATAGCAATCAGCCCCAGCATTTT,TRBV5-8,.,.,TRBJ1-5
CASSNNPTGFYGYTF,TGTGCCAGCAGCAACAACCCGACAGGGTTTTATGGCTACACCTTC,TRBV7-9,.,TRBD1,TRBJ1-2
CASSELAGNYNEQFF,TGTGCCAGCAGCGAACTAGCGGGAAACTACAATGAGCAGTTCTTC,TRBV6-6,.,TRBD2,TRBJ2-1
CAISESRGRGTDTQYF,TGTGCCATCAGTGAGTCCCGAGGGCGCGGGACAGATACGCAGTATTTT,TRBV10-3,.,.,TRBJ2-3
CSVERAMQETQYF,TGCAGCGTTGAGCGGGCAATGCAAGAGACCCAGTACTTC,TRBV29-1,.,.,TRBJ2-5
CASSQATGVLYTDTQYF,TGCGCCAGCAGTCAAGCGACAGGGGTTTTATACACAGATACGCAGTATTTT,TRBV23-1,.,TRBD1,TRBJ2-3
CASSSAGQSEAFF,TGCGCCAGCAGCTCTGCAGGGCAGTCTGAAGCTTTCTTT,TRBV4-1,.,.,TRBJ1-1
CASRGEVVTEAFF,TGTGCCAGCCGAGGAGAAGTTGTCACTGAAGCTTTCTTT,TRBV2,.,.,TRBJ1-1
CASSSTNLGAVYF,TGTGCCAGCAGTTCGACAAACTTGGGGGCGGTTTACTTC,TRBV27,.,.,TRBJ2-7
CSADRGYGYTF,TGCAGTGCCGATCGGGGTTATGGCTACACCTTC,TRBV20-1,.,.,TRBJ1-2
CASSPGTGAVDQPQHF,TGCGCCAGCAGCCCCGGGACAGGTGCCGTGGATCAGCCCCAGCATTTT,TRBV4-3,.,TRBD1,TRBJ1-5
CASSEFLAGGNNEQFF,TGTGCCAGCAGTGAATTCCTAGCGGGGGGTAACAATGAGCAGTTCTTC,TRBV25-1,once,TRBD2,TRBJ2-1
CAIRGNDPNQPQHF,TGTGCCATTAGGGGGAACGATCCCAATCAGCCCCAGCATTTT,TRBV10-3,.,.,TRBJ1-5
CASSPTSAQETQYF,TGTGCCAGCAGCCCCACTAGCGCCCAAGAGACCCAGTACTTC,TRBV6-5,.,TRBD2,TRBJ2-5
CASKESSYNEQFF,TGTGCCAGCAAGGAGAGCTCCTACAATGAGCAGTTCTTC,TRBV27,.,.,TRBJ2-1
CASSLGQGANEAFF,TGCGCCAGCAGCTTGGGACAGGGGGCTAATGAAGCTTTCTTT,TRBV5-1,.,TRBD1,TRBJ1-1
CASSVSSASYEQYF,TGTGCCAGCAGCGTTTCTAGCGCCTCCTACGAGCAGTACTTC,TRBV9,.,.,TRBJ2-7
CASSQVQREADTQYF,TGTGCCAGCAGCCAAGTGCAGCGGGAGGCAGATACGCAGTATTTT,TRBV4-2,.,TRBD2,TRBJ2-3
CASSPLQGVGYTF,TGTGCCAGCAGCCCACTACAGGGGGTCGGCTACACCTTC,TRBV7-9,.,TRBD1,TRBJ1-2
CARSRIGYEQYF,TGTGCCAGGTCGAGGATAGGCTACGAGCAGTACTTC,TRBV6-4,.,.,TRBJ2-7
CAISEAGGPYNEQFF,TGTGCCATCAGTGAGGCGGGAGGGCCCTACAATGAGCAGTTCTTC,TRBV10-3,once,TRBD2,TRBJ2-1
CASSIGPLTEAFF,TGTGCCAGTAGTATAGGGCCGCTCACTGAAGCTTTCTTT,TRBV19,.,.,TRBJ1-1
CASSIRGIGELFF,TGTGCCAGTAGTATAAGGGGGATCGGGGAGCTGTTTTTT,TRBV19,.,.,TRBJ2-2
CASSQEHRATGELFF,TGTGCCAGCAGCCAAGAGCACAGAGCTACCGGGGAGCTGTTTTTT,TRBV4-2,.,.,TRBJ2-2
CASSLVSGSSGANVLTF,TGTGCCAGCAGCTTAGTTAGCGGGAGTTCTGGGGCCAACGTCCTGACTTTC,TRBV7-9,.,TRBD2,TRBJ2-6
CSASPGQGNQPQHF,TGCAGTGCTAGTCCCGGACAGGGGAATCAGCCCCAGCATTTT,TRBV20-1,.,TRBD1,TRBJ1-5
CASSFPGTGGGGYTF,TGTGCCAGCAGCTTTCCCGGGACAGGGGGAGGAGGCTACACCTTC,TRBV3-1/TRBV3-2,.,TRBD1,TRBJ1-2
CASSFYRETQYF,TGTGCCAGCAGTTTTTACAGGGAGACCCAGTACTTC,TRBV12-3/TRBV12-4,.,.,TRBJ2-5
CASSLPGYEQYF,TGTGCCAGCAGTTTACCAGGCTACGAGCAGTACTTC,TRBV28,.,.,TRBJ2-7
CASSPRTGANTEAFF,TGTGCCAGCAGTCCGAGGACAGGGGCGAACACTGAAGCTTTCTTT,TRBV6-5,.,TRBD1,TRBJ1-1
CASSYEALGSTYGYTF,TGTGCCAGCAGTTACGAGGCCCTAGGTAGCACCTATGGCTACACCTTC,TRBV6-2/TRBV6-3,.,.,TRBJ1-2
CASSESVRDTQYF,TGCGCCAGCAGTGAGTCTGTGAGGGATACGCAGTATTTT,TRBV10-1,.,.,TRBJ2-3
CASGQGVTTGELFF,TGTGCCAGTGGACAGGGGGTGACCACCGGGGAGCTGTTTTTT,TRBV19,.,TRBD1,TRBJ2-2
CATSKTGAGANVLTF,TGTGCCACCAGTAAGACAGGGGCTGGGGCCAACGTCCTGACTTTC,TRBV24-1,.,TRBD1,TRBJ2-6
CASSFTGANVLTF,TGTGCCAGCAGTTTTACTGGGGCCAACGTCCTGACTTTC,TRBV27,once,.,TRBJ2-6
CASSLGTSGFYSYEQYF,TGTGCCAGCAGTTTAGGGACTAGCGGATTTTACTCCTACGAGCAGTACTTC,TRBV27,.,TRBD2,TRBJ2-7
CASSLAPGSYEQYF,TGCGCCAGCAGCTTGGCCCCGGGCTCCTACGAGCAGTACTTC,TRBV5-1,.,.,TRBJ2-7
CASSARPDWGANVLTF,TGTGCCAGCAGCGCTAGGCCCGATTGGGGGGCCAACGTCCTGACTTTC,TRBV11-1,.,.,TRBJ2-6
CASSRDQPQHF,TGTGCCAGCAGCCGGGATCAGCCCCAGCATTTT,TRBV28,once,.,TRBJ1-5
CASRGASGLPTDTQYF,TGTGCCAGCAGGGGAGCTAGCGGCCTTCCCACAGATACGCAGTATTTT,TRBV2,.,TRBD2,TRBJ2-3
CASSPPNGGNTEAFF,TGTGCCAGCTCACCACCGAACGGAGGGAACACTGAAGCTTTCTTT,TRBV18,.,.,TRBJ1-1
CASSYQGDTEAFF,TGTGCCAGCAGCTATCAGGGGGACACTGAAGCTTTCTTT,TRBV7-9,.,TRBD1,TRBJ1-1
CSATLNYGYTF,TGCAGTGCTACACTCAACTATGGCTACACCTTC,TRBV20-1,.,.,TRBJ1-2
CASSEIAGTDTQYF,TGTGCCAGCAGTGAGATAGCGGGCACAGATACGCAGTATTTT,TRBV6-4,.,.,TRBJ2-3
CASSTGRGSSSPLHF,TGTGCCAGTAGTACCGGTCGGGGGAGTAGTTCACCCCTCCACTTT,TRBV19,.,.,TRBJ1-6
CATSDRDSPRQYF,TGTGCCACCAGTGACCGGGACTCCCCTAGGCAGTACTTC,TRBV24-1,.,.,TRBJ2-7
CASSPDLAAGNTIYF,TGTGCCAGCAGCCCCGACTTGGCGGCTGGAAACACCATATATTTT,TRBV9,.,.,TRBJ1-3
CASSMRTELGNQPQHF,TGTGCCAGTAGTATGAGGACAGAGCTAGGCAATCAGCCCCAGCATTTT,TRBV19,.,.,TRBJ1-5
CASSPGTGADTQYF,TGTGCCAGTAGTCCAGGGACAGGGGCAGATACGCAGTATTTT,TRBV19,.,TRBD1,TRBJ2-3
CATSRGTSGINEQFF,TGTGCCACCAGCCGCGGGACTAGCGGCATCAATGAGCAGTTCTTC,TRBV15,.,TRBD2,TRBJ2-1
CASSLRSATSSYEQYF,TGTGCCAGCAGCCTAAGGAGCGCAACCTCCTCCTACGAGCAGTACTTC,TRBV7-2,.,.,TRBJ2-7